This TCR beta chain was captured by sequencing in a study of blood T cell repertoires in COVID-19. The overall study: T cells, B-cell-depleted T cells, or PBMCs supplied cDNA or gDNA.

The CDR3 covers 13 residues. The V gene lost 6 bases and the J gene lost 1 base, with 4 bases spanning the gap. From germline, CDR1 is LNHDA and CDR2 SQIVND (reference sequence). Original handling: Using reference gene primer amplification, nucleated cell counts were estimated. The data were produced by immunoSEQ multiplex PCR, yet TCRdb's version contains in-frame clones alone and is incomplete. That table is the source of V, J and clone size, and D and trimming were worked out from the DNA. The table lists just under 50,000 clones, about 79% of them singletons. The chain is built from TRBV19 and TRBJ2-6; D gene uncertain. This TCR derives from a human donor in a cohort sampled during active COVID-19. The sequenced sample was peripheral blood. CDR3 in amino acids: CASSGSGANVLTF. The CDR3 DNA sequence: TGTGCCAGTAGCGGGTCTGGGGCCAACGTCCTGACTTTC.